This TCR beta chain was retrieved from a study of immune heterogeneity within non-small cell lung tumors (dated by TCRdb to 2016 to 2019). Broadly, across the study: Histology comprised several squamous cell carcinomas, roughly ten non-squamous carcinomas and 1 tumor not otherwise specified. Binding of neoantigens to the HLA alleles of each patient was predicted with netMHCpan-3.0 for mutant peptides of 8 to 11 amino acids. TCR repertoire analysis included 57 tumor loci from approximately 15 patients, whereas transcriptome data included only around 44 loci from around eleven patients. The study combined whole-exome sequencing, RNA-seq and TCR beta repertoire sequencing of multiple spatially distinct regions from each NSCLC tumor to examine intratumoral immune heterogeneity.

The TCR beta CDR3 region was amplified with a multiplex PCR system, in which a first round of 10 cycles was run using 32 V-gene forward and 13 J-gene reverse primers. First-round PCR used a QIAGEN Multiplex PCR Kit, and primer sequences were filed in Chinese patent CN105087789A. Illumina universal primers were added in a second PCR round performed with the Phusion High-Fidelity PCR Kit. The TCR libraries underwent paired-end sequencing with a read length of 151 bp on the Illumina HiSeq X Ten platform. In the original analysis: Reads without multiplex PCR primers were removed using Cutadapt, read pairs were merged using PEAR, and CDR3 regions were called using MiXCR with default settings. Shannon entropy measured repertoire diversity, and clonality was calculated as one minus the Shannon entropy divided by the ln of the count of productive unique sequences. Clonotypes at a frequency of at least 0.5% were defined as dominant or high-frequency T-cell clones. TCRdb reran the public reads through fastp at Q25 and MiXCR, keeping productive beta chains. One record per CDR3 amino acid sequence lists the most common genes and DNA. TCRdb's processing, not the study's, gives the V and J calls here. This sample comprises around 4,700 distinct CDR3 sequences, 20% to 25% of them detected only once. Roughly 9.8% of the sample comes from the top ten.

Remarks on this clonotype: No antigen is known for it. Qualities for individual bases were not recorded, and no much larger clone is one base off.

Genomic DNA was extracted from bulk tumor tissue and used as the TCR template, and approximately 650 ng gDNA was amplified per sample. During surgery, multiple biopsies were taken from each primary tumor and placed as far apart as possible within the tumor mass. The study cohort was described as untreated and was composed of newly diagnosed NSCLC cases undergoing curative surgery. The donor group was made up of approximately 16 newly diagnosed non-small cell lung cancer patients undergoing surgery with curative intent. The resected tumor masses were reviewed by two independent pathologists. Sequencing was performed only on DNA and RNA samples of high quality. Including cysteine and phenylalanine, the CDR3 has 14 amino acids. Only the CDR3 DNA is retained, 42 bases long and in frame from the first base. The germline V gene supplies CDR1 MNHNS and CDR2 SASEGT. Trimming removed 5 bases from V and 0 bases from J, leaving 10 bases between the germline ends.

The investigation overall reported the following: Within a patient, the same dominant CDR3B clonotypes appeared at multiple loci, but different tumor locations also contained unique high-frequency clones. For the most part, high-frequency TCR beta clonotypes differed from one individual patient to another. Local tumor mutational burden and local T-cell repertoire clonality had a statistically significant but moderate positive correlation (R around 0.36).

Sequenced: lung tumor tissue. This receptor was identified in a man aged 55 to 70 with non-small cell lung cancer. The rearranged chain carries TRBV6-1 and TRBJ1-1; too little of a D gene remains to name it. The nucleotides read TGTGCCAGCAGTAGACAACAACTGAACACTGAAGCTTTCTTT. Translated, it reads CASSRQQLNTEAFF.